This T cell receptor beta chain was captured in a study of CD8 T cells in Susac syndrome (dated by TCRdb to the late 2010s). With regard to the full study: Repertoire sequencing was used to test whether CD8+ T cell activation and differentiation in Susac syndrome was antigen driven.

Results the study describes overall, beyond this receptor: The number of individuals in the TCR sequencing and HLA analysis was recognized as being relatively small.

Regarding this clonotype: The antigen it recognizes is unknown. No base-level quality is on record; no much larger clone is a single base apart.

RNA was extracted with the RNeasy kit and about 0.5 to 1 ug was reverse transcribed using random hexamers. The immunoSEQ multiplex PCR assay, which covers 54 Vbeta and 13 Jbeta segments, was used to amplify TCR beta CDR3 regions. Bias from PCR amplification was corrected by using a synthetic template baseline for primer optimization and for computational correction. On the authors' methods: Reads were assigned to V, D and J genes according to IMGT and analyzed in immunoSEQ Analyzer, with only productive sequences retained. Clonality was calculated as one minus the Shannon entropy normalized by log2 of the number of productive unique sequences. Public and private clones were assessed among the 100 most prevalent clones of each patient and control. Clones were defined as Susac-specific when absent from the healthy and MS cohorts, from fewer than 1,200 published viral clones and from other ImmuneACCESS disease sequences. The public reads were run again by TCRdb, first through fastp at Q25 and then through MiXCR, and only productive beta chains were kept. A single entry per CDR3 protein holds the most common genes and DNA from its merged rows. V and J calls and clone size were set by TCRdb, not the authors. In this sample the table shows some 190,000 distinct CDR3 sequences, more than 90% of which occur a single time. The leading ten clones occupy roughly 0.095% of the sample.

Peripheral blood CD8+ and CD4+ T cells from healthy donors, Susac syndrome patients and multiple sclerosis patients were profiled by high-throughput TCR beta sequencing. The multiple sclerosis controls were treatment-naive patients who had stable or active relapsing-remitting disease and met the revised McDonald criteria. CD8+ TEMRA cells were enriched by FACS, while bulk CD8+ and CD4+ T cells were purified by magnetic negative isolation. Blood was drawn into EDTA tubes, processed within 24 hours, and PBMCs were isolated by density gradient centrifugation. PBMCs intended for TCR sequencing were frozen in liquid nitrogen and were later thawed in a 37 degrees C water bath. The sorted or isolated CD4+, CD8+ and CD8+ TEMRA cells reached a purity of at least 90%. The CDR3 contains 12 residues, cysteine and phenylalanine counted. Just CDR3 DNA is preserved here, 36 bases in frame from base 1. V sheds 3 bases and J sheds 7 bases, leaving 7 bases between their ends. The germline V gene gives CDR1 as KGHSH and CDR2 as LQKENI.

The V gene is TRBV18 and the J gene is TRBJ2-1; the D gene cannot be named for sure. The TCR originated in a human donor with multiple sclerosis. Sequencing was done on a sample of CD4+ T cells from PBMCs. The sequenced DNA: TGTGCCAGCTCACCTGCCGCAAATGAGCAGTTCTTC. Protein translation: CASSPAANEQFF.